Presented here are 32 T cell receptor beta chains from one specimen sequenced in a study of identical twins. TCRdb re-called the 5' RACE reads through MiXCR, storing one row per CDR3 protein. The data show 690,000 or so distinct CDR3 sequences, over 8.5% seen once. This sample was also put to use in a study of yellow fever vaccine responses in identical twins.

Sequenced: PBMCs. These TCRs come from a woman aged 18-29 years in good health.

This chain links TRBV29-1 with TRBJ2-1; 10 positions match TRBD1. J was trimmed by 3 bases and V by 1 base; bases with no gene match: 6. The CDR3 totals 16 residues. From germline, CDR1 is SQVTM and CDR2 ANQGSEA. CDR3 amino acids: CSVEGTGGGSYNEQFF. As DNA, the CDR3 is TGCAGCGTTGAAGGGACAGGGGGGGGGAGCTACAATGAGCAGTTCTTC.

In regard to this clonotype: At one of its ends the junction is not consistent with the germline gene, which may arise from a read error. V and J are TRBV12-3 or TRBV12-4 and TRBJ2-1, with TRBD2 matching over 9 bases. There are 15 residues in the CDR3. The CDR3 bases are TGTGCCAGCAGTTTTGTCAGCGGGGGGCGCAATGAGCAGTCCTTC. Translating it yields CASSFVSGGRNEQSF.

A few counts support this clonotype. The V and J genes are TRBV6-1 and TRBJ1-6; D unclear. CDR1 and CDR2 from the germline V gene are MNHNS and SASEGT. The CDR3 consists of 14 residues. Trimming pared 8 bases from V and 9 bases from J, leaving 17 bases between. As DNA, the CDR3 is TGTGCCAGCGCTTCAGCAGGCCCTAGTTCACCCCTCCACTTT. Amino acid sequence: CASASAGPSSPLHF.

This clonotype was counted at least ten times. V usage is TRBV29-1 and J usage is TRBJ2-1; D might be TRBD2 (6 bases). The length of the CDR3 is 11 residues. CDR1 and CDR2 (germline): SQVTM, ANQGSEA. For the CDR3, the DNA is TGCGTCGGGAGCTCCTACAATGAGCAGTTCTTC. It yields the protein CVGSSYNEQFF.

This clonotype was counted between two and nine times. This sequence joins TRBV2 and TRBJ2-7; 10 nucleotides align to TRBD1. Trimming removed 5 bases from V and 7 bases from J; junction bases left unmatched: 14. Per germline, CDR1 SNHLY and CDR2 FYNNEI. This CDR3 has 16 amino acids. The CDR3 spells CASSFTRDRGGEEQYF. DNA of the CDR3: TGTGCCAGCAGTTTTACCAGGGACAGGGGCGGTGAAGAGCAGTACTTC.

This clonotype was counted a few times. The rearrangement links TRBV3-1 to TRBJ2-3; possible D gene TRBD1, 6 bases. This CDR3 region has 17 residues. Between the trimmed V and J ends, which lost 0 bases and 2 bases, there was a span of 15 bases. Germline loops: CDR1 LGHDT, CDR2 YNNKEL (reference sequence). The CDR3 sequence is CASSQEGWDIDTDTQYF. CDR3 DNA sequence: TGTGCCAGCAGCCAAGAAGGGTGGGACATAGACACAGATACGCAGTATTTT.

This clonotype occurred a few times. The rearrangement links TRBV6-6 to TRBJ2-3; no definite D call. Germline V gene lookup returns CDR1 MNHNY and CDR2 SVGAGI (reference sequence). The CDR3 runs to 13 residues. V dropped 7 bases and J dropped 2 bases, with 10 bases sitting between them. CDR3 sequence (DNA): TGTGCCAGCACACCCTACTTCACAGATACGCAGTATTTT. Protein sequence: CASTPYFTDTQYF.

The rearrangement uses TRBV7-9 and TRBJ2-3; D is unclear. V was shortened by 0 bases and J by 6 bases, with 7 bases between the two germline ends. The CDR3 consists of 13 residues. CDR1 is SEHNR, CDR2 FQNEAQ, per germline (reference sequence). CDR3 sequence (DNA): TGTGCCAGCAGCTTAGCGATAGGGGATACGCAGTATTTT. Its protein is CASSLAIGDTQYF.

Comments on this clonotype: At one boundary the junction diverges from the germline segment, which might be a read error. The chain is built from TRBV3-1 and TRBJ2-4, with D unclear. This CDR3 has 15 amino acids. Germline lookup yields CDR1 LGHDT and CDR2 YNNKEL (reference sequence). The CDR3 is CATSQEVHIKNIQYF. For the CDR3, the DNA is TGTGCCACCAGCCAAGAGGTCCATATCAAAAACATTCAGTACTTC. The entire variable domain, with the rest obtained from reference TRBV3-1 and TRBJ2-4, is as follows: DTAVSQTPKYLVTQMGNDKSIKCEQNLGHDTMYWYKQDSKKFLKIMFSYNNKELIINETVPNRFSPKSPDKAHLNLHINSLELGDSAVYFCATSQEVHIKNIQYFGAGTRLSVL.

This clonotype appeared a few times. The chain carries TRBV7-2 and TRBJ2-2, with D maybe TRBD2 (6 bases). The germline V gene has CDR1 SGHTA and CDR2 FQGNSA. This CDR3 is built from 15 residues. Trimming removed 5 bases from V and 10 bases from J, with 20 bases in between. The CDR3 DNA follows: TGTGCCAGCAGCCAAGGGCGGGGCTTGGGAGAGGAGCTGTTTTTT. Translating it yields CASSQGRGLGEELFF.

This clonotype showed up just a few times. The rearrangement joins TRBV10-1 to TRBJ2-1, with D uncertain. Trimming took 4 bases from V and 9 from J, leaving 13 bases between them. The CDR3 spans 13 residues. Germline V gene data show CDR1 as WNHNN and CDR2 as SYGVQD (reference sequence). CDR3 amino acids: CASSVTQWGEQFF. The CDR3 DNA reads TGCGCCAGCAGTGTTACTCAATGGGGTGAGCAGTTCTTC.

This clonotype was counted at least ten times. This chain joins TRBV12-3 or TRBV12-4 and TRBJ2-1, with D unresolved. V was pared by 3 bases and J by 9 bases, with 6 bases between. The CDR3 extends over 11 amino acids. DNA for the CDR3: TGTGCCAGCAGTTTTGAGCCTGAGCAGTTCTTC. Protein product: CASSFEPEQFF.

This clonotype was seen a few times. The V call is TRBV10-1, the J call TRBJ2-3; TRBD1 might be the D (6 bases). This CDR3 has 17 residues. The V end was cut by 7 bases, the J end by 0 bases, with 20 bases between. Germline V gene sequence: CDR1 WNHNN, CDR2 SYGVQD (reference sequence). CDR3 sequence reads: CASTRDTTALSTDTQYF. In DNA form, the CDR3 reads TGCGCCAGCACCCGGGACACAACTGCCTTGAGCACAGATACGCAGTATTTT.

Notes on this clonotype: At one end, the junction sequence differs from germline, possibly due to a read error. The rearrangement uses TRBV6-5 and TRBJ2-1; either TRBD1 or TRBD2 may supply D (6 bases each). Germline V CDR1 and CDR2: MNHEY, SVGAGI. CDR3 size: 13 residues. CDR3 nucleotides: TGTACCAGCAGATATCCGGGGGCCAATGAGCAGTTCTTC. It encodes CTSRYPGANEQFF.

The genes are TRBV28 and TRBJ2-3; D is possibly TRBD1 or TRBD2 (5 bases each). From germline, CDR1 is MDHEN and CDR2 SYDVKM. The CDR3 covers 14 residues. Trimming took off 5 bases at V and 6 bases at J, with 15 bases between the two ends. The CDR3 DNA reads TGTGCCAGCAGTCGGACTTCAGGGCGGGATACGCAGTATTTT. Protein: CASSRTSGRDTQYF.

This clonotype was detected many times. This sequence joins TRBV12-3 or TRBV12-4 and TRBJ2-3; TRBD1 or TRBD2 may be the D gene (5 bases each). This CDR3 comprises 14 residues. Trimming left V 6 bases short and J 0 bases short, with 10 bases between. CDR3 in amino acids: CASSPGRSTDTQYF. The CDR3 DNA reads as TGTGCCAGCAGCCCGGGACGAAGCACAGATACGCAGTATTTT.

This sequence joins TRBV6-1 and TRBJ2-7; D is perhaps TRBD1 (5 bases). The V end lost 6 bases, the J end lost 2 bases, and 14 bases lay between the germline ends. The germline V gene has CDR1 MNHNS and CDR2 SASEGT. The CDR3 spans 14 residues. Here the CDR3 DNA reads TGTGCCAGCAGGACAGAGTTACCAGCCTACGAGCAGTACTTC. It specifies CASRTELPAYEQYF.

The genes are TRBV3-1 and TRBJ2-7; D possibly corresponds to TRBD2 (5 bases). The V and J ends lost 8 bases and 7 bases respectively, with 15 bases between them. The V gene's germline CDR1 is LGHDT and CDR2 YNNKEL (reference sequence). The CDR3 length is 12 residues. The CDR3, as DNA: TGTGCCAGCTCGAGAGGGTACGAAGAGCAGTACTTC. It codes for CASSRGYEEQYF.

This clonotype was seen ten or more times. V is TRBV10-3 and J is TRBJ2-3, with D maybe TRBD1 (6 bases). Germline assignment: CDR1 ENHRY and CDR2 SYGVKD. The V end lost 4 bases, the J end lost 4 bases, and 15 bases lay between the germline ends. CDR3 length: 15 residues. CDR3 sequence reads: CAISGNEPGADTQYF. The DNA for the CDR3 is TGTGCCATCAGTGGAAACGAACCAGGGGCAGATACGCAGTATTTT.

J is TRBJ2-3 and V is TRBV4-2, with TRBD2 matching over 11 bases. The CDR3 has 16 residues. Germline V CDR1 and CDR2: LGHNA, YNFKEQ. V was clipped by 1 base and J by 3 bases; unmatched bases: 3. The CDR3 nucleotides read TGTGCCAGCAGCCAAGTTGGGACTAGCGGTACAGATACGCAGTATTTT. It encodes CASSQVGTSGTDTQYF.

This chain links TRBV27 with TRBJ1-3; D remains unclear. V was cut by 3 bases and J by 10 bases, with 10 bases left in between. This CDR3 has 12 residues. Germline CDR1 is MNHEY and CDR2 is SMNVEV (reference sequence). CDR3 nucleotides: TGTGCCAGCAGTTTGGCCCTGGAGACCATATATTTT. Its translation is CASSLALETIYF.

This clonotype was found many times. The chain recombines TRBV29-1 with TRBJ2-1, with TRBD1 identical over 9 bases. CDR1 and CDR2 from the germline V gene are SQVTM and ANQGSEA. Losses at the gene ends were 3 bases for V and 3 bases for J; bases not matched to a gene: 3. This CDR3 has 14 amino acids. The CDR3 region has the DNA TGCAGCGTTGATGGGGACAGGGACTACAATGAGCAGTTCTTC. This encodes CSVDGDRDYNEQFF.

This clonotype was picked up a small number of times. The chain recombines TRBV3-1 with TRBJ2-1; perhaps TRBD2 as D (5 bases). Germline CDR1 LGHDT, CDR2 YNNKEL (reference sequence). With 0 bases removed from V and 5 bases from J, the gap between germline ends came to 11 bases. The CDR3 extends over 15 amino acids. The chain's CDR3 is CASSQELGYNNEQFF. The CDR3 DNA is TGTGCCAGCAGCCAAGAACTAGGATATAACAATGAGCAGTTCTTC.

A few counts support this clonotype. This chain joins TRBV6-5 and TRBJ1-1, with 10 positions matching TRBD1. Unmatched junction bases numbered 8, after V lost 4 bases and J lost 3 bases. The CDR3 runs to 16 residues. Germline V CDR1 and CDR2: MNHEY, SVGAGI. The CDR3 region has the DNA TGTGCCAGCAGTTCAGCGGACAGGGGGTTGGACACTGAAGCTTTCTTT. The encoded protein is CASSSADRGLDTEAFF.

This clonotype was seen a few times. Written as DNA, the CDR3 is TGCAGCGTAGACACCGGGACAGAATACAATGAGCAGTTCTTC. This sequence encodes CSVDTGTEYNEQFF. The chain carries TRBV29-1 and TRBJ2-1; TRBD1 matches 7 bases. Germline V lookup: CDR1 SQVTM, CDR2 ANQGSEA. This CDR3 comprises 14 residues. V lost 6 bases, J lost 4 bases, and 9 bases stayed unmatched.

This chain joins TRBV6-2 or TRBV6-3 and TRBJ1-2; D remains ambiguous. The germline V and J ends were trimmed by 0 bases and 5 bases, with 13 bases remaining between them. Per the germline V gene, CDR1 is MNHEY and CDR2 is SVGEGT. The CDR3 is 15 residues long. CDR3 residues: CASSYSTASRYGYTF. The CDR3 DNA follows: TGTGCCAGCAGTTACTCGACGGCTTCTAGGTATGGCTACACCTTC.

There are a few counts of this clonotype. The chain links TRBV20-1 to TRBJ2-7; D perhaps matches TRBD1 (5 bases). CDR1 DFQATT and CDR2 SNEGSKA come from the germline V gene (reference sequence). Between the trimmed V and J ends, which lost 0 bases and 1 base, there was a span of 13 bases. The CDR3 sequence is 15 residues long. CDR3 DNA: TGCAGTGCTAGAGATCCGAGACAGCTATCCTACGAGCAGTACTTC. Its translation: CSARDPRQLSYEQYF.

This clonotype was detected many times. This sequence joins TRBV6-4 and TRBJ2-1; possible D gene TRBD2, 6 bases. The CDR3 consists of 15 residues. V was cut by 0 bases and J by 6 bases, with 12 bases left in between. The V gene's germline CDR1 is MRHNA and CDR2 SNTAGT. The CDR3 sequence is CASSDSIQGGNEQFF. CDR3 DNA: TGTGCCAGCAGTGACTCGATTCAGGGAGGCAATGAGCAGTTCTTC.

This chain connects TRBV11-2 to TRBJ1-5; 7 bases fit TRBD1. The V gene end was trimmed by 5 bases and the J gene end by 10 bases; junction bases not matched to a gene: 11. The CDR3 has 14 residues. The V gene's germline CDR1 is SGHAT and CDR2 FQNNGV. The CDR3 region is CASSLNGGGTPQHF. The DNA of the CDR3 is TGTGCCAGCAGCCTAAATGGAGGGGGCACACCCCAGCATTTT.

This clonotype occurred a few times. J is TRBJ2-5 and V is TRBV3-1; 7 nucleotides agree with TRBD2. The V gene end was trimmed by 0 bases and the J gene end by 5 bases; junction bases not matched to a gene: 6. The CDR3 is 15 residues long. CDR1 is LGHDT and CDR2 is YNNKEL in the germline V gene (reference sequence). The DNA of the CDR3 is TGTGCCAGCAGCCAAGACGGAACTAGCGTGGAGACCCAGTACTTC. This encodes CASSQDGTSVETQYF.

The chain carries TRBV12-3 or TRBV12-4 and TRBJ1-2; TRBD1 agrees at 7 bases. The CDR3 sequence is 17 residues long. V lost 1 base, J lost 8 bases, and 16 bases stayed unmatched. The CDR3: CASSLGLDRASGGGYTF. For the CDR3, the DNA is TGTGCCAGCAGTTTAGGCCTAGACAGGGCGTCAGGTGGGGGCTACACCTTC.

CDR3 in amino acids: CASSPRQGGTGTQYF. The DNA for the CDR3 is TGTGCCAGCAGCCCCCGACAGGGGGGAACGGGGACCCAGTACTTC. V and J are TRBV11-2 and TRBJ2-5; the match to TRBD1 covers 9 bases. The CDR3 sequence is 15 residues long. The V gene's germline CDR1 is SGHAT and CDR2 FQNNGV. V dropped 5 bases and J dropped 7; count of bases not matched to a gene: 11.